This T cell receptor beta chain was sequenced during a study of CD8 T cells in ankylosing spondylitis. This clonotype has a handful of counts. Its antigen is unknown. Via MiXCR, TCRdb re-called the 5' RACE reads, giving one row per CDR3 protein. Counted here are 200,000 to 300,000 distinct CDR3 sequences, 24% occurring once; the ten biggest clones make up about 0.6%. Study findings and constraints: Prior work had noted some motif variants in reactive arthritis blood and synovial fluid. Disease-linked clones were reportedly significantly enriched in matched ankylosing spondylitis synovial fluid. Typical of ankylosing spondylitis blood, it appeared, was a TCR beta motif of roughly eight highly homologous variants.

The sequenced sample consisted of blood, either unsorted or a sorted T cell fraction (not recorded which). This receptor was taken from a male donor with ankylosing spondylitis or in good health (not recorded which).

The CDR3 DNA reads TGTGCCAGCAGTTCCAACAGTTTAGGGGAGCTGTTTTTT. Amino acid sequence: CASSSNSLGELFF. The chain couples TRBV12-3 or TRBV12-4 to TRBJ2-2; the D is unclear. CDR3 length equals 13 residues. Trimming took off 4 bases at V and 8 bases at J, with 11 bases between the two ends.